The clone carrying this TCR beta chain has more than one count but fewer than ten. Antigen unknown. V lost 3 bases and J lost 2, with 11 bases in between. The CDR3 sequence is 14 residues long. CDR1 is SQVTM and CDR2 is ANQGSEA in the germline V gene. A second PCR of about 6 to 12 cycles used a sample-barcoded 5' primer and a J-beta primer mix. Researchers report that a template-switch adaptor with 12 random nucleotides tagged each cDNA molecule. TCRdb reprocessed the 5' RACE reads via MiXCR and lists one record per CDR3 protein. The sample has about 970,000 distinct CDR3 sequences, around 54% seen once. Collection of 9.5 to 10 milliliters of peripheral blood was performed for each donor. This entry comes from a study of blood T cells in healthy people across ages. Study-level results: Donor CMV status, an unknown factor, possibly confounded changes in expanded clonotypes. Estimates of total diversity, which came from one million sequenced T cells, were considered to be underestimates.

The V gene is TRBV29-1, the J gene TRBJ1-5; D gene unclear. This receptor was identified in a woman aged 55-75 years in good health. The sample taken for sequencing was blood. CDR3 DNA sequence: TGCAGCGTTGATGAGGGATTCGGCAATCAGCCCCAGCATTTT. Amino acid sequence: CSVDEGFGNQPQHF. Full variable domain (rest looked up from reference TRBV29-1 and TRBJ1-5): SAVISQKPSRDICQRGTSLTIQCQVDSQVTMMFWYRQQPGQSLTLIATANQGSEATYESGFVIDKFPISRPNLTFSTLTVSNMSPEDSSIYLCSVDEGFGNQPQHFGDGTRLSIL.